Here is one TCR beta chain with its context. Its antigen is still unknown. Per-nucleotide qualities are absent, and no much larger clonotype sits a single base away. Other nucleotide sequences in the sample specify the same CDR3. This record comes from a study of Ad26.COV2.S vaccination and SARS-CoV-2 variants (dated by TCRdb to about 2021). Regarding the research as a whole: Donors in the vaccine arm were drawn from COV1001, a phase I-IIa trial of Ad26.COV2.S in healthy adults that was multicentre, randomized, double-blind and placebo-controlled. A total of some 30 samples were included in the TCR-sequenced set, comprising around 19 Ad26.COV2.S vaccine recipients, 5 placebo recipients and 8 SARS-CoV-2 convalescent individuals. Trial participants were randomized into five groups of five: low-dose or high-dose Ad26.COV2.S given once or twice, or placebo on both occasions. Throughout the experiments and outcome assessment, investigators stayed blinded to trial group allocation. TCRbeta repertoire sequencing was used to assess the specificity and breadth of SARS-CoV-2-reactive T cell receptors after Ad26.COV2.S vaccination. Ad26.COV2.S was administered intramuscularly at 5 x 10^10 or 1 x 10^11 viral particles, either as a single shot or as two shots given 56 days apart.

TCRbeta CDR3 regions were sequenced with the immunoSEQ Assay. After extraction, genomic DNA underwent amplification by bias-controlled multiplex PCR, followed by high-throughput sequencing. Turning to the authors' computational methods: Collapsing and filtering of sequences were performed to quantify the absolute abundance of each unique TCRbeta CDR3 region. Usable DNA was measured by amplifying reference genes present in all nucleated cells, and TCRbeta template counts were normalized to that usable DNA to estimate T cell fraction. Repertoire TCRs were annotated as SARS-CoV-2-specific by exact matching of V gene, CDR3 amino acid sequence and J gene to a known reactive TCR set. The reference SARS-CoV-2 TCR set came from MIRA and was filtered for enrichment in COVID-19-positive ImmuneCODE repertoires, removing public or cross-reactive TCRs. Based on the MIRA antigens, annotated TCRs were further analysed at the level of specific ORF or position within ORF. Breadth was defined as annotated unique rearrangements over total unique productive rearrangements; depth was the summed frequency of those rearrangements. Group comparisons of TCR breadth used two-sided Wilcoxon rank-sum tests. The table comes from immuneACCESS by way of TCRdb, which keeps in-frame sequences with V and J called. Part of the clones is missing from these tables; in studies checked, under half for an unresolved V gene and the rest for unknown reasons. The DNA was the basis for D and trimming; V, J and clone size are from that table. The sample contains about 370,000 clones, roughly nine tenths of them found a single time. Of the sample, 3.5% falls within the top ten clones.

The germline V gene (reference sequence) gives CDR1 as LGHDT and CDR2 as YNNKEL. V gives up 4 bases and J gives up 4 bases, and the segment between their germline ends measures 11 bases. The CDR3 spans 14 residues, from the cysteine through the phenylalanine. CDR3 DNA is the only sequence kept; it has 42 bases, read in frame from the first base. The sample's treatment or condition, from its label and the paper: around 19 received Ad26.COV2.S at low or high dose, single or two shots; 5 received placebo; per-sample allocation not given. For vaccine and placebo recipients, the sequenced repertoires came from samples collected on day 63 after the first injection. Between 29 July and 7 August 2020, Cohort 1b enrolled about 27 adults aged 18-55 years at one site in Boston, USA. Ad26.COV2.S was a replication-incompetent adenovirus type 26 vector that expressed a prefusion-stabilized SARS-CoV-2 spike protein derived from the original Wuhan strain.

The paper as a whole reports these results and caveats: Non-spike TCR breadth was comparable between vaccine and placebo recipients, consistent with the vaccine containing only spike. Ad26.COV2.S recipients had higher spike-specific TCR breadth than placebo recipients (P = 0.0014). The study was not powered to compare responses between vaccine doses or regimens. The authors noted that total T cell responses may have been underestimated by the TCR breadth and depth analyses. After vaccination, spike-specific CD8+ and CD4+ T cell responses were reported to show substantial breadth.

The receptor chain draws on TRBV3-1 (or the pseudogene TRBV3-2) and TRBJ1-5, with TRBD1 as a weak D call on 5 bases. The source material was peripheral blood, sampled in a trial of Ad26.COV2.S vaccine versus placebo. The source of this sequence is a person aged 18-60 years who received the Ad26.COV2.S COVID-19 vaccine or a placebo. The sequence in DNA is TGTGCCAGCAGCCGAACAGGTTCTAATCAGCCCCAGCATTTT. Its product reads: CASSRTGSNQPQHF.